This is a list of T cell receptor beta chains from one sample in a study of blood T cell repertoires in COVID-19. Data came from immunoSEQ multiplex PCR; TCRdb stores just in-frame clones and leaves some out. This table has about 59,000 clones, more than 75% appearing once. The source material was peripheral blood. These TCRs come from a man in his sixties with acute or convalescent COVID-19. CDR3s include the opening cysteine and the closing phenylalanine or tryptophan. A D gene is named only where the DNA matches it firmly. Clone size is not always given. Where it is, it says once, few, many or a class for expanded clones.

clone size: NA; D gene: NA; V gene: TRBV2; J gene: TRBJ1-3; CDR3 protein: CASTREGNTIYF
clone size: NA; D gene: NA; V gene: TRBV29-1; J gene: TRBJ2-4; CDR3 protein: CSVATGLKNIQYF
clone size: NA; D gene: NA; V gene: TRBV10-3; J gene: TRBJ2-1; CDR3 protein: CAISEVSPGNEQFF
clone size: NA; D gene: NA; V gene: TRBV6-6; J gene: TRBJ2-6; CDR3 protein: CASVEGLSGANVLTF
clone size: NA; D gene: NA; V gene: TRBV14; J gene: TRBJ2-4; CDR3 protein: CASSQQGFGKNIQYF
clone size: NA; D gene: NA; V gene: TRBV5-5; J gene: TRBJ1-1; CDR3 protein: CASSPEGRPNTEAFF
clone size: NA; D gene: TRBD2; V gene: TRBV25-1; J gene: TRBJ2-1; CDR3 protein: CASSDSGRERLQFF
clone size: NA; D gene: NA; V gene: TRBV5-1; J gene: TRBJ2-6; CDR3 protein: CASSRETGGGANVLTF
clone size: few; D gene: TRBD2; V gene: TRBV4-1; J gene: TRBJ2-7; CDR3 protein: CASSQDPSGGVEQYF
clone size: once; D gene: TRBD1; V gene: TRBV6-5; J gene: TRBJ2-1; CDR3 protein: CASRRTGGLYNEQFF
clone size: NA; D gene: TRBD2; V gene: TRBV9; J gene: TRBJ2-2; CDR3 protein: CASSVYAGANTGELFF
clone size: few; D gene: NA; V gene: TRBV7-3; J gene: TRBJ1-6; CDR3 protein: CASSFSLVPSPLHF
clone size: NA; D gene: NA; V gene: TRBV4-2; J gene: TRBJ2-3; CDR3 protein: CASSPLEVSTDTQYF
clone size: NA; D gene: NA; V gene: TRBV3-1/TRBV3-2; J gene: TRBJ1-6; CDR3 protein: CASSRRGLRDPLHF
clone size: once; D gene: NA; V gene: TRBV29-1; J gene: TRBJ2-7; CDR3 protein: CSVVGQLYEQYF
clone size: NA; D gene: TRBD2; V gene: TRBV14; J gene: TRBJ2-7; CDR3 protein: CASSQGQRGPYEQYF
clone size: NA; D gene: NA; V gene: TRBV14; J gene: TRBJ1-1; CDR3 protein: CASSVQGYTEAFF
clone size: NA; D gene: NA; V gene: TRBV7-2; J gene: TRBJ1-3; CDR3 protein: CASSLRPADSGNTIYF
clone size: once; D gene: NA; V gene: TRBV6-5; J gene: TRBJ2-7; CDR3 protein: CASTTLGDYEQYF
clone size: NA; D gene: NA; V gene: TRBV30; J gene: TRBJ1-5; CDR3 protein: CAWRDGQPNQPQHF
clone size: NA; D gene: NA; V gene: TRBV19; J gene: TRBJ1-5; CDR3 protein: CASSATARGNQPQHF
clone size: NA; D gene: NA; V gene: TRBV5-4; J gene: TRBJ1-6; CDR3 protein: CASSLYQANSPLHF
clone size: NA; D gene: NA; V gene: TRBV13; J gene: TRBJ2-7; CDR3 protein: CASSWAGSYYEQYF
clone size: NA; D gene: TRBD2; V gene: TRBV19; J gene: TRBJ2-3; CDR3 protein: CASSIERGSTDTQYF
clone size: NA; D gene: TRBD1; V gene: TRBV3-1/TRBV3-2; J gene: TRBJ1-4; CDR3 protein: CASSQPDRGATNEKLFF
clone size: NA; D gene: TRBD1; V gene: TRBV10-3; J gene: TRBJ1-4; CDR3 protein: CAISGGHQNEKLFF
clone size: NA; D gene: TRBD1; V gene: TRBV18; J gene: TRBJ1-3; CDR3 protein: CASSPQGDSGNTIYF
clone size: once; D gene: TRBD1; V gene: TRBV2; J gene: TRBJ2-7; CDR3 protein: CASSLTGLHEQYF
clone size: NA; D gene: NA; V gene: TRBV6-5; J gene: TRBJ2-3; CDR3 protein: CASSYIGGSTDTQYF
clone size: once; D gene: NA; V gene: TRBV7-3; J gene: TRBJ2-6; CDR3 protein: CASSLSRSSGANVLTF
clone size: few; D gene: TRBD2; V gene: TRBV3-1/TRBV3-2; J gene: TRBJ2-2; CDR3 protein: CASSQELAGGPAGELFF
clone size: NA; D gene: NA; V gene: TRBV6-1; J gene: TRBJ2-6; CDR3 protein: CASSEEESAGANVLTF
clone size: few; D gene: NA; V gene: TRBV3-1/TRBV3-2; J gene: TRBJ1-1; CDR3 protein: CASSQAQGNTEAFF
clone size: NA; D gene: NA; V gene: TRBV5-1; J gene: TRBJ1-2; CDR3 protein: CASSLAGTNYGYTF
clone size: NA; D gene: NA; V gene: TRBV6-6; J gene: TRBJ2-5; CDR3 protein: CASSRQGGGQTQYF
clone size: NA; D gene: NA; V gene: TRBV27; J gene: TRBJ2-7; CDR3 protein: CASSRTVSYEQYF
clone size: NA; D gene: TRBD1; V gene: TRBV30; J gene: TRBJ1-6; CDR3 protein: CAWITGTGGAHNSPLHF
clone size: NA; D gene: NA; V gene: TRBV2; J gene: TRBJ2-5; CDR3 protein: CASSLFQETQYF